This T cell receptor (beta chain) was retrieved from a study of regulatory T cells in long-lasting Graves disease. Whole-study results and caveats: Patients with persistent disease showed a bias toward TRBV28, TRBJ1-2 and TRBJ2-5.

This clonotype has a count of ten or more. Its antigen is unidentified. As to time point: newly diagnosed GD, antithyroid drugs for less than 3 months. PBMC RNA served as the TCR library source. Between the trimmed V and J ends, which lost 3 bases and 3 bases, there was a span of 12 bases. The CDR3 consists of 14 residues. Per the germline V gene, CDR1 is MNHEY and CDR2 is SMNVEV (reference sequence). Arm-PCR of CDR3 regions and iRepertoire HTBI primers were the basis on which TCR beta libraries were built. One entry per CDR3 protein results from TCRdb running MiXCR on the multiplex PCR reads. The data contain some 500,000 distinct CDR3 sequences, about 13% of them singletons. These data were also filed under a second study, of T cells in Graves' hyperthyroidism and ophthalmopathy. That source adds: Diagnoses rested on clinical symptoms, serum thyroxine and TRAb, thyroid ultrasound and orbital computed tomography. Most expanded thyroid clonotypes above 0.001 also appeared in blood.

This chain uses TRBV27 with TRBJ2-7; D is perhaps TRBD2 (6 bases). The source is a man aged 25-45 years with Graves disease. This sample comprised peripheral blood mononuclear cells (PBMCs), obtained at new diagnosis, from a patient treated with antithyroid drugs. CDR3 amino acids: CASSFAGPGYEQYF. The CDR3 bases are TGTGCCAGCAGTTTCGCGGGACCGGGCTACGAGCAGTACTTC.